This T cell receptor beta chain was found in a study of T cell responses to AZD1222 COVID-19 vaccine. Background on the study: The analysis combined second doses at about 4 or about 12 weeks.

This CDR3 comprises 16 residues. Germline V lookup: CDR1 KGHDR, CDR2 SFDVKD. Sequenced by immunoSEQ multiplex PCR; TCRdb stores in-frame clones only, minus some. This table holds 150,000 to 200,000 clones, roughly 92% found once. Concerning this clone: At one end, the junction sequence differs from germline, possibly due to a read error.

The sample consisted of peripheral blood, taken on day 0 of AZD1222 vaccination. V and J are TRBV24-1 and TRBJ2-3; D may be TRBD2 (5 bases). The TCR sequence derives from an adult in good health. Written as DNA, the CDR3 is TGTGTCACCAGTGAGGGTGGAAGCGGACCAGCAGATACGCAGTATTTT. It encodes CVTSEGGSGPADTQYF.